The following is a T cell receptor (beta chain) sequence with its context. This entry is derived from a study of blood T cell repertoires in COVID-19. The CDR3 has 16 amino acids. Germline CDR1 and CDR2: MNHEY and SVGEGT. Trimming pared 2 bases from V and 7 bases from J, leaving 20 bases between. The repertoire was sequenced with immunoSEQ multiplex PCR; TCRdb's copy has only in-frame clones and lacks some. The sample shows about 360,000 clones, more than 70% of them seen only once. The genes are TRBV6-2 or TRBV6-3 and TRBJ2-5, with D possibly matching TRBD1 (7 bases). Specimen: peripheral blood. This clonotype was sampled from a man younger than 40 with active or convalescent COVID-19. CDR3 sequence (DNA): TGTGCCAGCAGTTACGCCCGGACAGGCCGGGGGAGGACCCAGTACTTC. Its translation: CASSYARTGRGRTQYF.